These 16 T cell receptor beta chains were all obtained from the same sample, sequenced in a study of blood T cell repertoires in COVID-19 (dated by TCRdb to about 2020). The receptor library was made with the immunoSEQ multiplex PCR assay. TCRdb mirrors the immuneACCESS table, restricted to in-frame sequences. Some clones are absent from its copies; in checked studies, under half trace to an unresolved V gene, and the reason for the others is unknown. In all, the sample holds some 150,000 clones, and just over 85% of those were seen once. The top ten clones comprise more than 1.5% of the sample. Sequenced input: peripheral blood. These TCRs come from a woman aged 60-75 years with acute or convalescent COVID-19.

CDR3 amino acids: CASSLMDPRTGKTQYF. The CDR3 region has the DNA TGTGCCAGCAGCCTGATGGACCCTCGGACAGGGAAGACCCAGTACTTC. The V call is TRBV11-2, the J call TRBJ2-5, with TRBD1 identical over 8 bases. The J segment lost 6 bases and the V segment lost 5 bases, leaving 14 bases of the junction unmatched. Germline CDR1 reads SGHAT; CDR2 reads FQNNGV. The CDR3 is 16 residues long. Filled out from reference TRBV11-2 and TRBJ2-5, the complete variable domain reads EAGVAQSPRYKIIEKRQSVAFWCNPISGHATLYWYQQILGQGPKLLIQFQNNGVVDDSQLPKDRFSAERLKGVDSTLKIQPAKLEDSAVYLCASSLMDPRTGKTQYFGPGTRLLVL.

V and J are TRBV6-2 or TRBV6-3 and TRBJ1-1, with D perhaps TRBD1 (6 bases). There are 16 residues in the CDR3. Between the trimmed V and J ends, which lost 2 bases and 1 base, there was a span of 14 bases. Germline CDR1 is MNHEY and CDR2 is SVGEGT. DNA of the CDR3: TGTGCCAGCAGTTACGGGGGCCTCCTTGCGAACACTGAAGCTTTCTTT. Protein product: CASSYGGLLANTEAFF.

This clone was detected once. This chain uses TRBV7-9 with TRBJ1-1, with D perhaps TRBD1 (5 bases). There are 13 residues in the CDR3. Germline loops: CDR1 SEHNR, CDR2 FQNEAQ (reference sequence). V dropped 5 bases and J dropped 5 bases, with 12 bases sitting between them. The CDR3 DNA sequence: TGTGCCAGCAGCCCATCGGGGGGTACTGAAGCTTTCTTT. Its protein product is CASSPSGGTEAFF.

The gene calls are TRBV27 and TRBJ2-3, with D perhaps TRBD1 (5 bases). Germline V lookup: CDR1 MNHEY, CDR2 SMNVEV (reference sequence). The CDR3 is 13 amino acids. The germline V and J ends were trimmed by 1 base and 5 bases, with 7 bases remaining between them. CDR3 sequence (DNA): TGTGCCAGCAGTTTATGGGGCGGAGATACGCAGTATTTT. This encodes CASSLWGGDTQYF.

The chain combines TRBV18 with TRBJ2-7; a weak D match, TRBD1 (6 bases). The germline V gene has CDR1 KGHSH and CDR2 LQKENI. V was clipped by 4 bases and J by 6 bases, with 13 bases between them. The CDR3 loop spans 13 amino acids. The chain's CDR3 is CASSLLQGPEQYF. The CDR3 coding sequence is TGTGCCAGCTCACTGCTACAGGGACCCGAGCAGTACTTC.

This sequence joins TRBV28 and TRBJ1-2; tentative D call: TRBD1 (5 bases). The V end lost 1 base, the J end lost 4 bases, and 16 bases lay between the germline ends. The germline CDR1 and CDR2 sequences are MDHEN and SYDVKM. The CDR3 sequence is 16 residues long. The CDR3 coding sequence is TGTGCCAGCAGTTTATCTCGGCAGGGCTCTTCCTATGGCTACACCTTC. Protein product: CASSLSRQGSSYGYTF.

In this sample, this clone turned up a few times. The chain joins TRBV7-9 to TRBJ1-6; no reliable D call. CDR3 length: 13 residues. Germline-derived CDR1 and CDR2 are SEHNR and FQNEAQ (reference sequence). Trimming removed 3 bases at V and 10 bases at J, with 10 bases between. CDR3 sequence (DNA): TGTGCCAGCAGCTTGAGACAAGGATCACCCCTCCACTTT. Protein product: CASSLRQGSPLHF.

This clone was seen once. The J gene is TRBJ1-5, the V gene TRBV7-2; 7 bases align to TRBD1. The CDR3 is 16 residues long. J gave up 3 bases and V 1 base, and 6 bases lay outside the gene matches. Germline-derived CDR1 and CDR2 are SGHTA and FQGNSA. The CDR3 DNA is TGTGCCAGCAGCTTAGAAGTACAGGGGAACAATCAGCCCCAGCATTTT. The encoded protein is CASSLEVQGNNQPQHF. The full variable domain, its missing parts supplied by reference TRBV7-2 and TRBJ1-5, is GAGVSQSPSNKVTEKGKDVELRCDPISGHTALYWYRQSLGQGLEFLIYFQGNSAPDKSGLPSDRFSAERTGGSVSTLTIQRTQQEDSAVYLCASSLEVQGNNQPQHFGDGTRLSIL.

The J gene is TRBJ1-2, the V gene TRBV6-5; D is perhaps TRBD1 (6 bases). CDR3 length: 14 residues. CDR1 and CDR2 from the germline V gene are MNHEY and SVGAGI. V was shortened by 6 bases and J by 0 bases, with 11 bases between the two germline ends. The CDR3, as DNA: TGTGCCAGCAGAAGGACAGTCTCTAACTATGGCTACACCTTC. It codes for CASRRTVSNYGYTF.

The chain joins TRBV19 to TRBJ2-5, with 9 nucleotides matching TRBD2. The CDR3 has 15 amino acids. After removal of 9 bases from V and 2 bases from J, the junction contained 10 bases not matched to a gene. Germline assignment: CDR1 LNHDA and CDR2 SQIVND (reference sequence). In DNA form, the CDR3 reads TGTGCCAGCAGATCTAGCGGGGTGGCGCAAGAGACCCAGTACTTC. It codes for CASRSSGVAQETQYF.

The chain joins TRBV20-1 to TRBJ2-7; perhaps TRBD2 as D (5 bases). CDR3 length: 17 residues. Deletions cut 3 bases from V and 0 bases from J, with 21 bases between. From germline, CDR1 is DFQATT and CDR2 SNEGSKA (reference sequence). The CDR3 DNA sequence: TGCAGTGCTAGTGGCGCGGGCGGACCAAAAAGCTCCTACGAGCAGTACTTC. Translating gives CSASGAGGPKSSYEQYF.

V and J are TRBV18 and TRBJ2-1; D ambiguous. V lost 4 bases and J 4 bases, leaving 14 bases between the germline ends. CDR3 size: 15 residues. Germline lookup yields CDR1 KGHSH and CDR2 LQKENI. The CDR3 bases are TGTGCCAGCTCACGCGAATTAGTGTATTACAATGAGCAGTTCTTC. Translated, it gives CASSRELVYYNEQFF.

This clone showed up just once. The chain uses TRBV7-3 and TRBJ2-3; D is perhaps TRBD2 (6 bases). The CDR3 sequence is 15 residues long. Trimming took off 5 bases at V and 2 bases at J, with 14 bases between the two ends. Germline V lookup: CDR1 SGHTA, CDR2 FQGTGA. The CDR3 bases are TGTGCCAGCAGCCCCCGGGACTTACCCACAGATACGCAGTATTTT. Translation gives CASSPRDLPTDTQYF.

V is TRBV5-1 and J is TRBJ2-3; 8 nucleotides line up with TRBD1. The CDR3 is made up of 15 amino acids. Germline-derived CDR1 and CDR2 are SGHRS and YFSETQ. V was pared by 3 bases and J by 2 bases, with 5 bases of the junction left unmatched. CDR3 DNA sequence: TGCGCCAGCAGCTCAAGGACAGGGACCACAGATACGCAGTATTTT. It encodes CASSSRTGTTDTQYF.

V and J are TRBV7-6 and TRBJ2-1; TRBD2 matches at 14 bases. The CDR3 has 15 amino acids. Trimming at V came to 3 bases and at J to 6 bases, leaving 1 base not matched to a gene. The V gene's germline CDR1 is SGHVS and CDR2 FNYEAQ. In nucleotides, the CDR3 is TGTGCCAGCAGCTTGGGACTAGCGGGGGTCAATGAGCAGTTCTTC. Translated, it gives CASSLGLAGVNEQFF.

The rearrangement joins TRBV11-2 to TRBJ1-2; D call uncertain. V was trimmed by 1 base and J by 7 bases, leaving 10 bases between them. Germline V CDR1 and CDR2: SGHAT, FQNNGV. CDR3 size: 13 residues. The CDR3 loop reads CASSLVLGRGYTF. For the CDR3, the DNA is TGTGCCAGCAGCTTAGTTTTGGGCCGTGGCTACACCTTC.